Each of the 3 T cell receptor beta chains below was sequenced from the same sample in a study of regulatory T cells in long-lasting Graves disease. The time point denotes: newly diagnosed GD, antithyroid drugs for less than 3 months. PBMC RNA was the source of the TCR library. Building of the TCR beta libraries involved iRepertoire HTBI primers and Arm-PCR of CDR3 regions. TCRdb called the multiplex PCR reads again in MiXCR, with one record for every CDR3 protein. The table includes roughly 530,000 distinct CDR3 sequences, 15% to 20% detected once. The same data also went into a second study, on T cells in Graves' hyperthyroidism and ophthalmopathy.

Sequenced material: peripheral blood mononuclear cells (PBMCs), taken at new diagnosis, from a patient treated with antithyroid drugs. These receptors all stem from a woman in her forties or fifties with Graves disease.

This clonotype came up many times. V is TRBV6-1 and J is TRBJ2-7; the D gene is possibly TRBD2 (6 bases). Germline lookup yields CDR1 MNHNS and CDR2 SASEGT. This CDR3 is 14 amino acids long. Deletions cut 5 bases from V and 0 bases from J, with 11 bases between. As DNA, the CDR3 is TGTGCCAGCAGTAGGGGACTTAGCTCCTACGAGCAGTACTTC. Its translation: CASSRGLSSYEQYF.

This chain joins TRBV28 and TRBJ1-5; maybe TRBD1 (5 bases). Germline lookup yields CDR1 MDHEN and CDR2 SYDVKM. V lost 3 bases and J 9 bases, leaving 21 bases between the germline ends. This CDR3 is 16 amino acids long. CDR3 protein: CASSFAGTDIIAPQHF. CDR3 bases: TGTGCCAGCAGTTTCGCCGGGACGGATATCATCGCGCCCCAGCATTTT.

The sample holds many counts of this clonotype. The chain joins TRBV18 to TRBJ1-4; D gene ambiguous. In germline, CDR1 is KGHSH, CDR2 LQKENI. CDR3 length: 15 amino acids. The V and J ends lost 4 bases and 4 bases respectively, with 13 bases between them. CDR3 in DNA: TGTGCCAGCTCACACACAGATCACGGTAATGAAAAACTGTTTTTT. Its translation is CASSHTDHGNEKLFF.